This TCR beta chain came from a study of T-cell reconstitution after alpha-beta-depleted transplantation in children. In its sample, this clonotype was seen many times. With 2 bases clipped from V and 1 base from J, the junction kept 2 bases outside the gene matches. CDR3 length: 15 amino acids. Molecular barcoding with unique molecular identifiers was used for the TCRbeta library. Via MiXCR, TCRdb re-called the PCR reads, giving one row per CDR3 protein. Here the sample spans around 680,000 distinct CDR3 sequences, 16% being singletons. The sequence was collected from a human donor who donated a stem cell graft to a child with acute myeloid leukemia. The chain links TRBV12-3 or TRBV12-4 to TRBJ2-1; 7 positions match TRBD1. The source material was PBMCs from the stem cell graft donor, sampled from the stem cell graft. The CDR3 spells CASSLQTGSYNEQFF. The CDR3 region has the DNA TGTGCCAGCAGTTTACAGACAGGGTCCTACAATGAGCAGTTCTTC.